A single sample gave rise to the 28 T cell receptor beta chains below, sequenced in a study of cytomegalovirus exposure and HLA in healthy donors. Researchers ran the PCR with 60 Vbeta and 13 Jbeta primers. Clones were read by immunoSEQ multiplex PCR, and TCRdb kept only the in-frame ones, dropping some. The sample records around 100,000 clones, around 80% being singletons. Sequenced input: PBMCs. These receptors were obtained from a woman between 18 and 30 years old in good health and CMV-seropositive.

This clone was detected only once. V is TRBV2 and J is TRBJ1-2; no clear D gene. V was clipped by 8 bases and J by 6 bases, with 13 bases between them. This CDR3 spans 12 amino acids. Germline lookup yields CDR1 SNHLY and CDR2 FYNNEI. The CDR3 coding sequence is TGTGCCAGCGGGAGGATTTTCGATGGCTACACCTTC. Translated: CASGRIFDGYTF. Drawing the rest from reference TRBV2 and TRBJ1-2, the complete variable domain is EPEVTQTPSHQVTQMGQEVILRCVPISNHLYFYWYRQILGQKVEFLVSFYNNEISEKSEIFDDQFSVERPDGSNFTLKIRSTKLEDSAMYFCASGRIFDGYTFGSGTRLTVV.

CDR3 nucleotides: TGTGCCAGCAGCCAAGATATCGCGGGGACTGAAGCTTTCTTT. Its protein product is CASSQDIAGTEAFF. This chain uses TRBV14 with TRBJ1-1; the D is unclear. The CDR3 contains 14 residues. V lost 0 bases and J 5 bases, leaving 10 bases between the germline ends. Germline V gives CDR1 SGHDN, CDR2 FVKESK.

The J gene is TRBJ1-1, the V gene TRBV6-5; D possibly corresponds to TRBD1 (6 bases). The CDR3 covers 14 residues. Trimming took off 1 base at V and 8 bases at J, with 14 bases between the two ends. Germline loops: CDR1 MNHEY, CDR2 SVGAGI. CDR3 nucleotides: TGTGCCAGCAGTTACTTTTCCACCGGGACAGAAGCTTTCTTT. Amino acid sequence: CASSYFSTGTEAFF.

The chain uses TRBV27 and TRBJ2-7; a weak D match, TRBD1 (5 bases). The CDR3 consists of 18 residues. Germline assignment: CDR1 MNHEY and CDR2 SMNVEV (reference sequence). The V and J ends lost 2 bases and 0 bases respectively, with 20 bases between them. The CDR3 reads CASSLGPLTGLSSYEQYF. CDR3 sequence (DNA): TGTGCCAGCAGTTTAGGGCCCTTAACAGGATTAAGCTCCTACGAGCAGTACTTC.

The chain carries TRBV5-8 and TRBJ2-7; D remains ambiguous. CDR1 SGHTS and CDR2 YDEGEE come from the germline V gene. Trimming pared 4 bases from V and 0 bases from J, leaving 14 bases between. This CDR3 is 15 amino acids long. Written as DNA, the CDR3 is TGTGCCAGCAGCCCCCATCGGGTGAACTCCTACGAGCAGTACTTC. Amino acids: CASSPHRVNSYEQYF.

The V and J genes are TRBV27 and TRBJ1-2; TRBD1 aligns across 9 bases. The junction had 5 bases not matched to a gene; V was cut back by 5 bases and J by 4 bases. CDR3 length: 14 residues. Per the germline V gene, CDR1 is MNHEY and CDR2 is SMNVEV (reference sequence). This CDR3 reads CASSLGQGIYGYTF. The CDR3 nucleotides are TGTGCCAGCAGTCTGGGACAGGGAATCTATGGCTACACCTTC.

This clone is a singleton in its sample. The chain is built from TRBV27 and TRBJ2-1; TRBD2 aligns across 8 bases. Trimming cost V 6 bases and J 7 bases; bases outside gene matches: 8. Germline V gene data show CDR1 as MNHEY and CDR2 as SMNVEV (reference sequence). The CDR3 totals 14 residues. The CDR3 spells CASRASGSGNEQFF. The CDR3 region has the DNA TGTGCCAGCAGGGCGAGCGGGAGCGGAAATGAGCAGTTCTTC.

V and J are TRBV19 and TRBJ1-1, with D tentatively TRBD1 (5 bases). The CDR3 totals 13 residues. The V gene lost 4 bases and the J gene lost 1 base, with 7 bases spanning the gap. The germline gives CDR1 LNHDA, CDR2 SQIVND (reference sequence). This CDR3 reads CASSTDRNTEAFF. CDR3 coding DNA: TGTGCCAGTAGTACTGACAGGAACACTGAAGCTTTCTTT. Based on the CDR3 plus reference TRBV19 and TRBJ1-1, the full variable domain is DGGITQSPKYLFRKEGQNVTLSCEQNLNHDAMYWYRQDPGQGLRLIYYSQIVNDFQKGDIAEGYSVSREKKESFPLTVTSAQKNPTAFYLCASSTDRNTEAFFGQGTRLTVV.

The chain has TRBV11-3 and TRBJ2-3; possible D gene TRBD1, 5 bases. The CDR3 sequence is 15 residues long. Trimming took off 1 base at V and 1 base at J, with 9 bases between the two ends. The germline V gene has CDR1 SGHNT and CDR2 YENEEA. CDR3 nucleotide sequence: TGTGCCAGCAGCTTAGGGGGCATTGGCACAGATACGCAGTATTTT. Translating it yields CASSLGGIGTDTQYF.

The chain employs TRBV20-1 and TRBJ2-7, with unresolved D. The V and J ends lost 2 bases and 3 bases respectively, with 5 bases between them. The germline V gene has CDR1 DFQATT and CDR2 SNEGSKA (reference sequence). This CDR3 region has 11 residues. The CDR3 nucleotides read TGCAGTGCTAGACCAGGCTACGAGCAGTACTTC. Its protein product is CSARPGYEQYF.

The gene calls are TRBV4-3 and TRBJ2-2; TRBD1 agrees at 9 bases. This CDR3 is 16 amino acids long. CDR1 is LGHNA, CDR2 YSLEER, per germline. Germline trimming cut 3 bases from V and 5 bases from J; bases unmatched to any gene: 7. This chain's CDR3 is CASSHLTGGGTGELFF. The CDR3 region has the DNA TGCGCCAGCAGCCACCTAACAGGGGGCGGAACCGGGGAGCTGTTTTTT.

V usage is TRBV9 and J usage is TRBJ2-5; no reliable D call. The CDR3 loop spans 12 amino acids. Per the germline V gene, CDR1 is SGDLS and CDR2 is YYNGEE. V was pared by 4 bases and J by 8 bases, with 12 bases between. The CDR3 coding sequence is TGTGCCAGCAGCCTAGAGAGAGGTACCCAGTACTTC. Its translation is CASSLERGTQYF.

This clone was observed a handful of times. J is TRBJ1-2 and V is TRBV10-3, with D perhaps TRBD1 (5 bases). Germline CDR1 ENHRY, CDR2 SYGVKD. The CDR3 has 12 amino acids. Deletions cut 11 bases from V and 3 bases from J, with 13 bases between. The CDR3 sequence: CAVQGSDYGYTF. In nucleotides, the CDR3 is TGTGCCGTCCAGGGCAGTGACTATGGCTACACCTTC.

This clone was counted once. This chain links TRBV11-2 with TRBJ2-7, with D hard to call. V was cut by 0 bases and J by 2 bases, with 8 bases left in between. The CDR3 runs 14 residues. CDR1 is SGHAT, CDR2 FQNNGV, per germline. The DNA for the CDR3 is TGTGCCAGCAGCTTAGATCTTCCCCCCTACGAGCAGTACTTC. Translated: CASSLDLPPYEQYF.

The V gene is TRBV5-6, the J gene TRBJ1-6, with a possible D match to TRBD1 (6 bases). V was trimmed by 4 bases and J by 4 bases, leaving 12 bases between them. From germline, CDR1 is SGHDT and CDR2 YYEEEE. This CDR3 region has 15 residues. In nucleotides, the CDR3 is TGTGCCAGCAGCCCCCGACAGGCTTATAATTCACCCCTCCACTTT. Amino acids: CASSPRQAYNSPLHF.

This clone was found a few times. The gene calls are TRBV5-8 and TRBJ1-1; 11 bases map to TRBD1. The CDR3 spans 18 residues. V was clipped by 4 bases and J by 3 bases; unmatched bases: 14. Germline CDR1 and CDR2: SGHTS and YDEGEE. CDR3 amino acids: CASSPWGWTGGLHTEAFF. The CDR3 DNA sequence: TGTGCCAGCAGCCCCTGGGGGTGGACAGGGGGCCTCCACACTGAAGCTTTCTTT.

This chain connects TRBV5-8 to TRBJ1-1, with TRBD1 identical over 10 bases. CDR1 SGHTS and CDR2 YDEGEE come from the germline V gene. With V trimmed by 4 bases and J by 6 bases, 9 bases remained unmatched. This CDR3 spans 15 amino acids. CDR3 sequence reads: CASSVPGQGSPEAFF. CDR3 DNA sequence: TGTGCCAGCAGCGTACCGGGACAGGGGAGCCCTGAAGCTTTCTTT.

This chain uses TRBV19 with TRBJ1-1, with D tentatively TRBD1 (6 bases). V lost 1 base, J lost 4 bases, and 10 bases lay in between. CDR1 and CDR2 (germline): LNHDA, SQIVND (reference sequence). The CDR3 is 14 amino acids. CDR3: CASSIGQGSTEAFF. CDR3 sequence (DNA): TGTGCCAGTAGTATAGGGCAGGGGAGCACTGAAGCTTTCTTT.

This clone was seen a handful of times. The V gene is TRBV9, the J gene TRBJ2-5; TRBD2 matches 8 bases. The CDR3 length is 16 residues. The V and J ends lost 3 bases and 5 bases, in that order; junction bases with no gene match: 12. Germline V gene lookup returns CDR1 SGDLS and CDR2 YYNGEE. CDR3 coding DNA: TGTGCCAGCAGCGCCTTAGCGGGGACGCCCCGGGAGACCCAGTACTTC. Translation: CASSALAGTPRETQYF.

For the CDR3, the DNA is TGTGCCTGGAGGGTTTCCGGGACAGGGACGTATGGCTACACCTTC. It specifies CAWRVSGTGTYGYTF. The chain uses TRBV30 and TRBJ1-2; 9 bases match TRBD1. Losses at the gene ends were 3 bases for V and 5 bases for J; bases not matched to a gene: 10. The CDR3 runs 15 residues. Germline loops: CDR1 GTSNPN, CDR2 SVGIG (reference sequence).

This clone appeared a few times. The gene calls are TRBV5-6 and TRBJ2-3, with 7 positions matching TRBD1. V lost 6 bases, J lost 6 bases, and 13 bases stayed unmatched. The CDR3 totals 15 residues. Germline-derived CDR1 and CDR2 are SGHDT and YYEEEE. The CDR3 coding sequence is TGTGCCAGCACCACGCCGGGACAGAGGACCGATACGCAGTATTTT. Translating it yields CASTTPGQRTDTQYF.

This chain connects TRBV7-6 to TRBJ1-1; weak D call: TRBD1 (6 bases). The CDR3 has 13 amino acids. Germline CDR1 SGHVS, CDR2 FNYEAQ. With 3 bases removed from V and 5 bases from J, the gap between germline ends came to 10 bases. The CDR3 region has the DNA TGTGCCAGCAGCTTGACACAGGGTACTGAAGCTTTCTTT. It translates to CASSLTQGTEAFF.

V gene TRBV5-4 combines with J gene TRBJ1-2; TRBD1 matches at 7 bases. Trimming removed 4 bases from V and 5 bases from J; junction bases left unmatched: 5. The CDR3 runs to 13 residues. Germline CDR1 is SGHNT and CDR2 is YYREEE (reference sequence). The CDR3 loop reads CASSPTGEYGYTF. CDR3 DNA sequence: TGTGCCAGCAGCCCCACAGGGGAGTATGGCTACACCTTC. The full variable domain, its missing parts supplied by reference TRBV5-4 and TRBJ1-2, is ETGVTQSPTHLIKTRGQQVTLRCSSQSGHNTVSWYQQALGQGPQFIFQYYREEENGRGNFPPRFSGLQFPNYSSELNVNALELDDSALYLCASSPTGEYGYTFGSGTRLTVV.

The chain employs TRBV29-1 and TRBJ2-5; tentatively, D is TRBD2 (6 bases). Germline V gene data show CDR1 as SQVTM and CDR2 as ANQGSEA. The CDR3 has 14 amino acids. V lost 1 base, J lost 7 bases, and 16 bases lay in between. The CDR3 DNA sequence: TGCAGCGTTGAAGGTAGCGGTAGCCGGGGGACCCAGTACTTC. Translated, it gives CSVEGSGSRGTQYF.

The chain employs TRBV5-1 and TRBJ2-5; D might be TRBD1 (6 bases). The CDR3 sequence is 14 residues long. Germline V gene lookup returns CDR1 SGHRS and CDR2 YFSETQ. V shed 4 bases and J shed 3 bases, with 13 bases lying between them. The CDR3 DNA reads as TGCGCCAGCAGCCCGGGACAAGTGAAAGAGACCCAGTACTTC. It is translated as CASSPGQVKETQYF.

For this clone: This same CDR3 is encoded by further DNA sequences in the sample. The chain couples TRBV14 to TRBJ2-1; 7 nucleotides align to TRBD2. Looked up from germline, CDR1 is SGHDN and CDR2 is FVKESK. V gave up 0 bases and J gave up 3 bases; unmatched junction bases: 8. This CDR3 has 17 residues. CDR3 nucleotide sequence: TGTGCCAGCAGCCAAGACCAGAAGGAGCGGGGCTACAATGAGCAGTTCTTC. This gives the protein CASSQDQKERGYNEQFF.

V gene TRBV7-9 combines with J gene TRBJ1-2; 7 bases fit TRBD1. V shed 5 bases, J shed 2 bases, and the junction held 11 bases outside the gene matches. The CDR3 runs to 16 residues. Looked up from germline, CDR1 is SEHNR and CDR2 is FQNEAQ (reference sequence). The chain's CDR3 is CASSGTGQKNNYGYTF. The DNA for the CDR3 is TGTGCCAGCAGCGGGACGGGACAGAAAAACAACTATGGCTACACCTTC.

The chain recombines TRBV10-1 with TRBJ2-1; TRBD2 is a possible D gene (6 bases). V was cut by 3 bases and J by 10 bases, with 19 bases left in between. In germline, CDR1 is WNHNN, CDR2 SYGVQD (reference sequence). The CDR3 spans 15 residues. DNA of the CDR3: TGCGCCAGCAGTGAAGTGGGGTCCGATGGGGGGGAGCAGTTCTTC. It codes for CASSEVGSDGGEQFF.